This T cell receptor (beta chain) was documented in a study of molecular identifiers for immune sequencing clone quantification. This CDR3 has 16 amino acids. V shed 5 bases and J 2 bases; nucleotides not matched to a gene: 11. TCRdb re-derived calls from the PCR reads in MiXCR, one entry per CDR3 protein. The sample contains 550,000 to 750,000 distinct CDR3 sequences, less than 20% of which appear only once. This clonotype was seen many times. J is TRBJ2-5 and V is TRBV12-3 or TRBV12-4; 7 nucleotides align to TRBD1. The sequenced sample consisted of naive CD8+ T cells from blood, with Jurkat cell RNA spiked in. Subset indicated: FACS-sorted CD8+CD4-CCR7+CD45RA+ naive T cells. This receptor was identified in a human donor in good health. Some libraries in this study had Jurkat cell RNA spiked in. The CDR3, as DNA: TGTGCCAGCAGTGCTTCCCCGGGACAGCATCAAGAGACCCAGTACTTC. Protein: CASSASPGQHQETQYF.